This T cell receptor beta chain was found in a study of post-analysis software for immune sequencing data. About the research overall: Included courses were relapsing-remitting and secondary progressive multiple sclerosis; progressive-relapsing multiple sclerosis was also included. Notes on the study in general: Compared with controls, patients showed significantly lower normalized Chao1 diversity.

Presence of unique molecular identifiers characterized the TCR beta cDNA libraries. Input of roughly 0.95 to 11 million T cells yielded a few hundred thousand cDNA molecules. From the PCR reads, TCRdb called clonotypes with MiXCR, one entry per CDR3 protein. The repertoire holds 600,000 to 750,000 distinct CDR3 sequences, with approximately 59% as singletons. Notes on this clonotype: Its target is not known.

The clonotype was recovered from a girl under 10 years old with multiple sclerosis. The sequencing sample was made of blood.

For the CDR3, the DNA is TGTGCCAGCAGTTTAAACCAGGCTGGGGCCAACGTCCTGACTTTC. It translates to CASSLNQAGANVLTF. The J gene is TRBJ2-6, the V gene TRBV12-3 or TRBV12-4; no clear D. The CDR3 is made up of 15 amino acids. V was cut by 2 bases and J by 2 bases, with 7 bases left in between.